Included here is one T cell receptor beta chain sequence, with context. A junction end diverges from the germline sequence, so it may reflect a read error. Repertoires were generated with immunoSEQ multiplex PCR, while TCRdb's copy carries only in-frame clones and drops some. The data contain around 300,000 clones, 80% to 95% of them singletons. This record belongs to a study of blood T cell repertoires in COVID-19. Study information: The study drew acute and convalescent COVID-19 samples from the United States, Italy and Spain. PBMCs, B-cell-depleted T cells, or T cells provided the cDNA or gDNA that made up the material.

The germline V gene encodes CDR1 MDHEN and CDR2 SYDVKM. This CDR3 contains 12 residues. Allocation to cohorts depended on clinical history reported by the participants. Donors in Cohort 3 counted as recovered after two negative PCRs, clearance, or symptom resolution. V and J are TRBV28 and TRBJ1-2; D might be TRBD1 (5 bases). The sequenced sample consisted of PBMCs or T cells enriched from blood (not recorded which). This clonotype was obtained from a woman aged 25 to 39 who had recovered from COVID-19. The chain's CDR3 is CASSLKGRGYVF. The CDR3 DNA is TGTGCCAGCAGCCTCAAAGGGAGGGGATACGTGTTC.